These T cell receptor beta chains were read from a single sample in a study of T cells in Graves' hyperthyroidism and ophthalmopathy. TCRdb re-called the multiplex PCR reads through MiXCR, storing one row per CDR3 protein. The data hold under 800,000 distinct CDR3 sequences, with about 15% observed a single time. Sequencing input: blood. The receptor source for this set is a woman under 30 with Graves' hyperthyroidism. Each CDR3 is given with its conserved first and last residue. A D gene is named only where the DNA matches it firmly. The size entry is marked missing in some rows and otherwise reads once, few, many or a size class.

V: TRBV27
J: TRBJ1-1
size: -
D: -
DNA: TGTGCCAGCAGTACGATCGGACCAGGGATGGGTGAAGCTTTCTTT
CDR3: CASSTIGPGMGEAFF

V: TRBV11-1
J: TRBJ1-3
size: -
D: -
DNA: TGTGCCAGCAGCTTAGCGTCTAACGAAGCGAGCCCGTTAAGAAACACCATATATTTT
CDR3: CASSLASNEASPLRNTIYF

V: TRBV20-1
J: TRBJ1-4
size: many
D: TRBD1
DNA: TGCAGTGCCCTCCGCGCGGACAGGGGTGGCGAAAAACTGTTTTTT
CDR3: CSALRADRGGEKLFF

V: TRBV5-1
J: TRBJ1-2
size: many
D: TRBD1
DNA: TGCGCCAGCAGCGTGGGGGACAGTCTCCTACTAAACTATGGCTACACCTTC
CDR3: CASSVGDSLLLNYGYTF

V: TRBV20-1
J: TRBJ2-7
size: many
D: TRBD2
DNA: TGCAGTGCTCCTGTCCTTAGCGGGAGTCAAAACGAGCAGTACTTC
CDR3: CSAPVLSGSQNEQYF

V: TRBV20-1
J: TRBJ2-1
size: many
D: -
DNA: TGCAGTGCGCAAACTGTCCTTGGCTACAATGAGCAGTTCTTC
CDR3: CSAQTVLGYNEQFF

V: TRBV5-1
J: TRBJ2-3
size: few
D: TRBD2
DNA: TGCGCCAGCAGCCCAACTCGGACTAGTGGATATACGCAGTATTTT
CDR3: CASSPTRTSGYTQYF

V: TRBV7-9
J: TRBJ1-4
size: few
D: -
DNA: TGTGCCAGCAGCCCCGAAGGGGGGGAGTTGCTCGAAAAACTGTTTTTT
CDR3: CASSPEGGELLEKLFF

V: TRBV6-5
J: TRBJ1-2
size: many
D: -
DNA: TGTGCCAGCAGTTACTCATTTGGGGGGGCGAAAGACTATGGCTACACCTTC
CDR3: CASSYSFGGAKDYGYTF

V: TRBV7-9
J: TRBJ2-7
size: -
D: -
DNA: TGTGCCAGCAGCTTAGCCGGGGGACGCTACTCCTACGAGCAGTACTTC
CDR3: CASSLAGGRYSYEQYF

V: TRBV7-9
J: TRBJ2-7
size: -
D: -
DNA: TGTGCCAGCAGCTTAGCCCTGACAGCCTCCTACGAGCAGTACTTC
CDR3: CASSLALTASYEQYF

V: TRBV10-3
J: TRBJ2-5
size: -
D: TRBD1
DNA: TGTGCCATCAGTGAGTCCGACAGGGGGTCGATAAGTTCGGAGACCCAGTACTTC
CDR3: CAISESDRGSISSETQYF

V: TRBV9
J: TRBJ2-7
size: -
D: -
DNA: TGTGCCAGCAGCCCCGGGACATTCCTCTACGAGCAGTACTTC
CDR3: CASSPGTFLYEQYF

V: TRBV15
J: TRBJ1-4
size: few
D: -
DNA: TGTGCCACCAGCAGAGGATCCGGGGGAATTAGAAAACTGTTTTTT
CDR3: CATSRGSGGIRKLFF

V: TRBV7-3
J: TRBJ2-3
size: -
D: -
DNA: TGTGCCAGCAGCCCAAACTCGGGACAACCAAATACGCAGTATTTT
CDR3: CASSPNSGQPNTQYF

V: TRBV30
J: TRBJ2-5
size: many
D: -
DNA: TGTGCCTGGAGAAGGGGGGGTTCAGAGACCCAGTACTTC
CDR3: CAWRRGGSETQYF

V: TRBV11-3
J: TRBJ2-1
size: many
D: TRBD2
DNA: TGTGCCAGCAGCTCGGGACTAGCTCGCTACAATGAGCAGTTCTTC
CDR3: CASSSGLARYNEQFF

V: TRBV11-3
J: TRBJ2-3
size: many
D: TRBD2
DNA: TGTGCCAGCAGCTGGGAGGGCGCAGATACGCAGTATTTT
CDR3: CASSWEGADTQYF

V: TRBV6-2/TRBV6-3
J: TRBJ2-3
size: -
D: -
DNA: TGTGCCAGCAGTTACTCTGGAGCAGATACGCAGTATTTT
CDR3: CASSYSGADTQYF

V: TRBV7-8
J: TRBJ2-1
size: -
D: TRBD1
DNA: TGTGCCAGCAGCGGGTGGGACAGCTACAATGAGCAGTTCTTC
CDR3: CASSGWDSYNEQFF

V: TRBV19
J: TRBJ2-1
size: -
D: -
DNA: TGTGCCAGTAGTCTCGGGCCGTTAAATCCCCGCAATGAGCAGTTCTTC
CDR3: CASSLGPLNPRNEQFF

V: TRBV6-1
J: TRBJ1-5
size: -
D: -
DNA: TGTGCCAGCAGTGAAGCGAGATCGGGCGAACGGGTGCATAGCAATCAGCCCCAGCATTTT
CDR3: CASSEARSGERVHSNQPQHF

V: TRBV6-1
J: TRBJ2-3
size: many
D: TRBD2
DNA: TGTGCCAGCAGTTACACTAGCGGAGGGGGTACAGATACGCAGTATTTT
CDR3: CASSYTSGGGTDTQYF

V: TRBV12-3/TRBV12-4
J: TRBJ2-7
size: few
D: -
DNA: TGTGCCAGCAGTACCCGACCGGGACCTTTCTACGAGCAGTACTTC
CDR3: CASSTRPGPFYEQYF

V: TRBV29-1
J: TRBJ1-1
size: many
D: -
DNA: TGCAGCGGTATCATGAACACTGAAGCTTTCTTT
CDR3: CSGIMNTEAFF

V: TRBV2
J: TRBJ2-1
size: many
D: TRBD2
DNA: TGTGCCAGCACGCCGAAAAGCGGGGGGTACAATGAGCAGTTCTTC
CDR3: CASTPKSGGYNEQFF

V: TRBV24-1
J: TRBJ2-5
size: -
D: -
DNA: TGTGCCACCAGTGACCGTGACGGACGATTTAGCGGCCAGTACTTC
CDR3: CATSDRDGRFSGQYF

V: TRBV28
J: TRBJ2-5
size: -
D: -
DNA: TGTGCCAGAAGTTCAAGTACCCACCGAGAGACCCAGTACTTC
CDR3: CARSSSTHRETQYF

V: TRBV20-1
J: TRBJ1-1
size: many
D: -
DNA: TGCAGTGCTAGAGATTGGCGGGGCTCGTCTGAAGCTTTCTTT
CDR3: CSARDWRGSSEAFF

V: TRBV10-3
J: TRBJ1-6
size: few
D: -
DNA: TGTGCCATCAGTGAGACCACCTATAATTCACCCCTCCACTTT
CDR3: CAISETTYNSPLHF

V: TRBV7-9
J: TRBJ2-7
size: many
D: -
DNA: TGTGCCAGCAGCTCGACTAGTGGGATGGGGGAGCAGTACTTC
CDR3: CASSSTSGMGEQYF

V: TRBV2
J: TRBJ1-2
size: few
D: -
DNA: TGTGCCAGCCGCCTCCAGGGGATGGGCGGCTACACCTTC
CDR3: CASRLQGMGGYTF

V: TRBV6-2/TRBV6-3
J: TRBJ2-7
size: many
D: TRBD2
DNA: TGTGCCAGCAGTTACTCGAACTCGGTATCGGGAGGGCCTTCCGAGCAGTACTTC
CDR3: CASSYSNSVSGGPSEQYF

V: TRBV7-2
J: TRBJ2-1
size: few
D: -
DNA: TGTGCCAGCAGCTTCCTTAGGGGAGTGGAAGAGCAGTTCTTC
CDR3: CASSFLRGVEEQFF

V: TRBV30
J: TRBJ2-1
size: many
D: TRBD2
DNA: TGTGCCTGGAGTGTACAACTAGCGGGAGGGAATGAGCAGTTCTTC
CDR3: CAWSVQLAGGNEQFF

V: TRBV28
J: TRBJ1-4
size: few
D: TRBD1
DNA: TGTGCCAGCAGGCGTCGGGACAGCAGAGATTTTGAAAAACTGTTTTTT
CDR3: CASRRRDSRDFEKLFF

V: TRBV11-2
J: TRBJ2-5
size: -
D: -
DNA: TGTGCCAGCAGCTCCTTCCCGGACGGAAAGACCCAGTACTTC
CDR3: CASSSFPDGKTQYF

V: TRBV7-3
J: TRBJ2-1
size: few
D: -
DNA: TGTGCCAGCAGCTTAATTGGCATCTCCTACAATGAGCAGTTCTTC
CDR3: CASSLIGISYNEQFF

V: TRBV28
J: TRBJ1-1
size: many
D: -
DNA: TGTGCCAGCAGTTTACCCACAGGAGAAGCTTTCTTT
CDR3: CASSLPTGEAFF

V: TRBV7-8
J: TRBJ1-1
size: many
D: TRBD1
DNA: TGTGCCAGCAGCTTAGGAGGGGACAGAGCTTTCTTT
CDR3: CASSLGGDRAFF

V: TRBV20-1
J: TRBJ2-1
size: -
D: TRBD2
DNA: TGCAGTGCTAGAGATTGGCGGGAGGCCAATGAGCAGTTCTTC
CDR3: CSARDWREANEQFF

V: TRBV7-9
J: TRBJ1-4
size: many
D: -
DNA: TGTGCCAGCAGCGCCCCCCCCGCTAATGAAAAACTGTTTTTT
CDR3: CASSAPPANEKLFF

V: TRBV27
J: TRBJ2-1
size: many
D: -
DNA: TGTGCCAGCAGTTGGGGTTACTACAATGAGCAGTTCTTC
CDR3: CASSWGYYNEQFF

V: TRBV7-6
J: TRBJ2-1
size: few
D: TRBD1
DNA: TGTGCCAGCAGCCCCAAGCCGGGACAGGGCTACAATGAGCAGTTCTTC
CDR3: CASSPKPGQGYNEQFF

V: TRBV6-1
J: TRBJ1-2
size: -
D: -
DNA: TGTGCCAGCAGTGATGACATTAACTATGGCTACACCTTC
CDR3: CASSDDINYGYTF

V: TRBV4-1
J: TRBJ2-7
size: many
D: TRBD2
DNA: TGCGCCAGCAGCCAAGTTGGCCTAGCGGGAGGGTACGCCTACGAGCAGTACTTC
CDR3: CASSQVGLAGGYAYEQYF

V: TRBV9
J: TRBJ2-7
size: -
D: -
DNA: TGTGCCAGCAGCGTAGAAGCGGCTGTCTCCTACGAGCAGTACTTC
CDR3: CASSVEAAVSYEQYF

V: TRBV20-1
J: TRBJ2-1
size: -
D: -
DNA: TGCAGTGCTAGGATGACAGGCAATGAGCAGTTCTTC
CDR3: CSARMTGNEQFF

V: TRBV2
J: TRBJ2-3
size: many
D: TRBD2
DNA: TGTGCCAGAGCTAGCGGGAGGGCCCTCACAGATACGCAGTATTTT
CDR3: CARASGRALTDTQYF

V: TRBV20-1
J: TRBJ2-3
size: many
D: TRBD2
DNA: TGCAGCGGGAGGTTTCTGTGGGGAACAGATACGCAGTATTTT
CDR3: CSGRFLWGTDTQYF

V: TRBV18
J: TRBJ1-5
size: many
D: TRBD1
DNA: TGTGCCAGCTCACCAAGACAGGGCTTCAATCAGCCCCAGCATTTT
CDR3: CASSPRQGFNQPQHF

V: TRBV7-2
J: TRBJ2-5
size: many
D: TRBD1
DNA: TGTGCCAGCAGCTTCGGGGACAGGAATTTGGGGACCCAGTACTTC
CDR3: CASSFGDRNLGTQYF

V: TRBV20-1
J: TRBJ2-7
size: many
D: TRBD2
DNA: TGCAGTGCTTCCAGCGGGAAAGGGTACTCCTACGAGCAGTACTTC
CDR3: CSASSGKGYSYEQYF

V: TRBV3-1
J: TRBJ2-7
size: many
D: TRBD1
DNA: TGTGCCAGCAGCCGGAAGGGGGGACAGGGAAGGTACGAGCAGTACTTC
CDR3: CASSRKGGQGRYEQYF

V: TRBV7-9
J: TRBJ2-1
size: few
D: TRBD2
DNA: TGTGCCAGCAGCCCCAATCCCCGGCTAACAGGCACGGGACTAGCGGGGGCCAATGAGCAGTTCTTC
CDR3: CASSPNPRLTGTGLAGANEQFF

V: TRBV18
J: TRBJ2-4
size: many
D: TRBD1
DNA: TGTGCCAGCTCACTTGGGACAGGGAAAAACATTCAGTACTTC
CDR3: CASSLGTGKNIQYF

V: TRBV2
J: TRBJ2-3
size: many
D: -
DNA: TGTGCCGGGCTCCGCGGCTACCCCACAGATACGCAGTATTTT
CDR3: CAGLRGYPTDTQYF

V: TRBV7-2
J: TRBJ2-7
size: few
D: TRBD2
DNA: TGTGCCAGCAGGTACCTAGCGGGAGGGCCCTACGAGCAGTACTTC
CDR3: CASRYLAGGPYEQYF

V: TRBV20-1
J: TRBJ2-7
size: many
D: -
DNA: TGCAGTGCTAGAGATCAGGGTTACGAGCAGTACTTC
CDR3: CSARDQGYEQYF